This T cell receptor (beta chain) was retrieved from a study of T cells in Graves' hyperthyroidism and ophthalmopathy. Clinicians diagnosed patients from clinical symptoms, serum thyroxine and TRAb, thyroid ultrasound and orbital computed tomography. RNA transcripts gave rise to amplified TCR beta CDR3 regions. TCR CDR3 regions were first amplified by RT-PCR with HTBI primers. Each CDR3 protein is one row after TCRdb ran MiXCR on the multiplex PCR reads. The table has around 600,000 distinct CDR3 sequences, 13% to 15% seen once. Germline V gene data show CDR1 as SGHAT and CDR2 as FQNNGV. V gave up 5 bases and J gave up 3 bases, with 8 bases separating them. The CDR3 has 12 residues. Many counts were recorded for this clonotype.

The gene calls are TRBV11-2 and TRBJ2-7; D ambiguous. The TCR comes from a woman in her late teens or twenties with Graves' ophthalmopathy. Sequenced material: blood. DNA of the CDR3: TGTGCCAGCAGCACCTGGGACTACGAGCAGTACTTC. This gives the protein CASSTWDYEQYF.